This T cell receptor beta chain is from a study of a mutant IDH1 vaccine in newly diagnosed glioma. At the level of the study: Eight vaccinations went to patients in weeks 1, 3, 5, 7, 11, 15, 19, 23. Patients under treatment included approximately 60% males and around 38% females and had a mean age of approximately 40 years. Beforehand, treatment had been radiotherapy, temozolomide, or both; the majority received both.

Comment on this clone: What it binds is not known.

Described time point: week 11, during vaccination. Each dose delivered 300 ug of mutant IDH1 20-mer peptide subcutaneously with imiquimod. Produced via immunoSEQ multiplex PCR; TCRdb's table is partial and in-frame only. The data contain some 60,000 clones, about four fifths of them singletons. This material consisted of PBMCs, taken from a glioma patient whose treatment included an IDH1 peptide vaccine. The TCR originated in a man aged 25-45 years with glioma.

CDR3: CASSFGRRLPEQFF. The CDR3 coding sequence is TGTGCCAGCAGCTTTGGCAGGCGCCTCCCTGAGCAGTTCTTC. V gene TRBV7-2 combines with J gene TRBJ2-1, with no clear D. The CDR3 is 14 residues long. Trimming removed 3 bases at V and 9 bases at J, with 15 bases between. Germline V gene lookup returns CDR1 SGHTA and CDR2 FQGNSA.